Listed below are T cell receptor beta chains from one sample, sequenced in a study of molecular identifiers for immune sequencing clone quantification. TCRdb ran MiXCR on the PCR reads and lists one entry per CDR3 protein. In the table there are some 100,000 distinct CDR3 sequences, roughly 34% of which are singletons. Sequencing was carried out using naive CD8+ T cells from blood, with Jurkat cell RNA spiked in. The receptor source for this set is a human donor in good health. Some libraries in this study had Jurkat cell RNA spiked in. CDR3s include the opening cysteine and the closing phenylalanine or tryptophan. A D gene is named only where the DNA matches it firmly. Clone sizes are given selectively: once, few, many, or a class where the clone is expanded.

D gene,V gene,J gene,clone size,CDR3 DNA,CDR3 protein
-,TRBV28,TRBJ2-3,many,TGTGCCAGCAGTTTCAGGCCGTACACAGATACGCAGTATTTT,CASSFRPYTDTQYF
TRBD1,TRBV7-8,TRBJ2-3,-,TGTACCAGCAGCTGGACCCCGGGACAGGGTTTCACAGATACGCAGTATTTT,CTSSWTPGQGFTDTQYF
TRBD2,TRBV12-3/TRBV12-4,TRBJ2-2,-,TGTGCCAGCAGTTTTTCGGGAGGGCCAACCGGGGAGCTGTTTTTT,CASSFSGGPTGELFF
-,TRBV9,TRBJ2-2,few,TGTGCCAGCAGCGCCCTAGTCGGGGCCACCGGGGAGCTGTTTTTT,CASSALVGATGELFF
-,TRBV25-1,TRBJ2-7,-,TGTGCCAGCAGTGATTTTGGTACGACTTACGAGCAGTACTTC,CASSDFGTTYEQYF
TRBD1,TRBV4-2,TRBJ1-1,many,TGTGCCAGCAGCCAAGGACAGGGGGCCGCATTGAACACTGAAGCTTTCTTT,CASSQGQGAALNTEAFF
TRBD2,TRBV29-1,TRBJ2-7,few,TGCAGCGTTTTAAAGAGCGGGAAGTTCTACGAGCAGTACTTC,CSVLKSGKFYEQYF
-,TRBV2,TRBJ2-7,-,TGTGCCAGCAGTCACCCATCGCACGACTGGGCCTACGAGCAGTACTTC,CASSHPSHDWAYEQYF
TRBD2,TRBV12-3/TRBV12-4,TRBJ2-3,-,TGTGCCAGCAGTTTATCACTGCTAGCAGCGGGAGTTATAACAGATACGCAGTATTTT,CASSLSLLAAGVITDTQYF
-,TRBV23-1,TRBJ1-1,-,TGCGCCAGCAGTCAAGCGCCCCGCGGAACTGAAGCTTTCTTT,CASSQAPRGTEAFF
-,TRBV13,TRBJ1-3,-,TGTGCCAGCAGCTTACGTGTCTCTGGAAACACCATATATTTT,CASSLRVSGNTIYF
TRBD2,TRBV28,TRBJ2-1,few,TGTGCCAGCCGGACTAGCGGGTCGAATGAGCAGTTCTTC,CASRTSGSNEQFF
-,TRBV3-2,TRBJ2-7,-,TGTGCCAGCAGCCAGGGACACCCGGGAGCCAACGAGCAGTACTTC,CASSQGHPGANEQYF
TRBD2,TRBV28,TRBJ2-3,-,TGTGCCAGCAGTTTCCGGGGGAGGGGAAGCACAGATACGCAGTATTTT,CASSFRGRGSTDTQYF
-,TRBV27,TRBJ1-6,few,TGTGCCAGCAGTTTATCTCGAACCGCGAATAATTCACCCCTCCACTTT,CASSLSRTANNSPLHF
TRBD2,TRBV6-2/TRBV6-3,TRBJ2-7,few,TGTGCCAGCAGCCACGACGGCCTAGCGGGTACCTACGAGCAGTACTTC,CASSHDGLAGTYEQYF
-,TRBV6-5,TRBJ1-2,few,TGTGCCAGTAAGGGGGGCGAGCGGGGCTACACCTTC,CASKGGERGYTF
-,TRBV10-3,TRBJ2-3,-,TGTGCCATCAGTGGAGGGCCGGATACGCAGTATTTT,CAISGGPDTQYF
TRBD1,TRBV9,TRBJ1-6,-,TGTGCCAGCAGCGGGACAGGGGCGGATAATTCACCCCTCCACTTT,CASSGTGADNSPLHF
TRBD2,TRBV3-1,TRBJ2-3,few,TGTGCCAGCAGCCAAGGACTAGCGACAGATACGCAGTATTTT,CASSQGLATDTQYF
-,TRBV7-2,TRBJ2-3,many,TGTGCCAGCAGCATTTCGAGGAGGGGTACAGATACGCAGTATTTT,CASSISRRGTDTQYF
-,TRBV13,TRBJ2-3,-,TGTGCCAGCAGCGCCCGCACAGATACGCAGTATTTT,CASSARTDTQYF
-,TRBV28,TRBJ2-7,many,TGTGCCAGCAGTTCAATTTATATCCGGGACCGGAGTTACGAGCAGTACTTC,CASSSIYIRDRSYEQYF
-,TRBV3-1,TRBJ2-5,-,TGTGCCAGCAGCCAAGATCCCGGGTCCGGCGAGACCCAGTACTTC,CASSQDPGSGETQYF
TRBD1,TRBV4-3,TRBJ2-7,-,TGCGCCAGCAGCCACCGACAGGGGGCGGTTTACGAGCAGTACTTC,CASSHRQGAVYEQYF
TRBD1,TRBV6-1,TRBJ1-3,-,TGTGCCAGCAGTGTCTGGGGAGAGGGGGCGAACACCATATATTTT,CASSVWGEGANTIYF
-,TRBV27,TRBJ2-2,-,TGTGCCAGCAGTTTAGGCTTTTGGACCATGATTCGGACCGGGGAGCTGTTTTTT,CASSLGFWTMIRTGELFF
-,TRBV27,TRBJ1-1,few,TGTGCCAGCAGTCCGGGGACGGAAAACACTGAAGCTTTCTTT,CASSPGTENTEAFF
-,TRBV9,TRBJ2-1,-,TGTGCCAGTGCGGACCCCATTGTGCAGTTCTTC,CASADPIVQFF
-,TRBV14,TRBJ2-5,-,TGTGCCAGCAGCCAAGACACGGACCCCCAAGAGACCCAGTACTTC,CASSQDTDPQETQYF
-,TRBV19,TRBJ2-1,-,TGTGCCAGTAGTATTGGGGGGCGTGAGCAGTTCTTC,CASSIGGREQFF
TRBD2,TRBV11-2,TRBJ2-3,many,TGTGCCAGCAGCTTTTCTAGCGGGAGCACAGATACGCAGTATTTT,CASSFSSGSTDTQYF
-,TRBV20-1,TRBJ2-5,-,TGCAGTGCTAGAGTGAGGTACCAAGAGACCCAGTACTTC,CSARVRYQETQYF
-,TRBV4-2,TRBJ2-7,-,TGTGCCGGCAGCCAAGATTTAGCGGCCTCCTACGAGCAGTACTTC,CAGSQDLAASYEQYF
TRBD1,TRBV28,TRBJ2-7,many,TGTGCCAGCAGTTGGGACAGGAGGTACGAGCAGTACTTC,CASSWDRRYEQYF
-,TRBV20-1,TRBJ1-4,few,TGCAGTGCCGTGATAGCTATTAATGAAAAACTGTTTTTT,CSAVIAINEKLFF
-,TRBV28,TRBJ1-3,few,TGTGCCAGCAGTTTCCCAGGGAACTCTGGAAACACCATATATTTT,CASSFPGNSGNTIYF
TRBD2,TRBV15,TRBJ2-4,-,TGTGCCTCCAGCAGAAGAGCGGGGTGGGCCAAAAACATTCAGTACTTC,CASSRRAGWAKNIQYF
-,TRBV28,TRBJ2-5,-,TGTGCCAGCAGTTACTCCGGGGTCTCAGGAGAGACCCAGTACTTC,CASSYSGVSGETQYF
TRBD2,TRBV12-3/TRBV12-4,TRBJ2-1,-,TGTGCCAGCAGTCCGGGGACTAGCGGCGCCGGGTTCTTC,CASSPGTSGAGFF
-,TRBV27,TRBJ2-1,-,TGTGCCAGCAGATTTCCGGGGTACAATGAGCAGTTCTTC,CASRFPGYNEQFF
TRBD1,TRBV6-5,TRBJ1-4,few,TGTGCCAGCAGTTACTCGACAGGGGAGCGGGGGGAAAAACTGTTTTTT,CASSYSTGERGEKLFF
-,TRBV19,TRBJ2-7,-,TGTGCCAGTAGTCCCGGAAGCCGCTCCTACGAGCAGTACTTC,CASSPGSRSYEQYF
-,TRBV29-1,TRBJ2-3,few,TGCAGCGTTACCCGGACAACACTTAGCACAGATACGCAGTATTTT,CSVTRTTLSTDTQYF
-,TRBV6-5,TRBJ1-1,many,TGTGCCAGCAGTTACTCATTGGGAACTGAAGCTTTCTTT,CASSYSLGTEAFF
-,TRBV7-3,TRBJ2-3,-,TGTGCCAGCAGCTTACTATGTAGCACAGATACGCAGTATTTT,CASSLLCSTDTQYF
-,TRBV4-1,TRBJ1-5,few,TGCGCCAGCAGCCTCGTTACAGAGGCCAATCAGCCCCAGCATTTT,CASSLVTEANQPQHF
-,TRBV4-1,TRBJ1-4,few,TGCGCCAGCAGCCAGCCCCCAGGGGCAACTAATGAAAAACTGTTTTTT,CASSQPPGATNEKLFF
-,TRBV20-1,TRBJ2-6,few,TGCAGTGCTGCAGAGAGAACTAGACCCTCTGGGGCCAACGTCCTGACTTTC,CSAAERTRPSGANVLTF